One sample yielded the 8 T cell receptor beta chains listed below, sequenced in a study of T cells after yellow fever vaccination. TCRdb fed the 5' RACE reads into MiXCR, producing one record per CDR3 protein. The sample consists of about 310,000 distinct CDR3 sequences, roughly 3.5% of them appearing once. The material sequenced was PBMCs, taken on the day of the yellow fever booster vaccination. Receptors originate from a man between 18 and 35 years old who received the YFV17D yellow fever vaccine.

This clonotype was detected ten times or more. The chain combines TRBV5-1 with TRBJ2-5; D is possibly TRBD2 (6 bases). V was shortened by 4 bases and J by 3 bases, with 10 bases between the two germline ends. The CDR3 runs to 13 residues. From germline, CDR1 is SGHRS and CDR2 YFSETQ. The CDR3 region has the DNA TGCGCCAGCAGCCTGGAGGGAGAAGAGACCCAGTACTTC. Protein sequence: CASSLEGEETQYF. Based on the CDR3 plus reference TRBV5-1 and TRBJ2-5, the full variable domain is KAGVTQTPRYLIKTRGQQVTLSCSPISGHRSVSWYQQTPGQGLQFLFEYFSETQRNKGNFPGRFSGRQFSNSRSEMNVSTLELGDSALYLCASSLEGEETQYFGPGTRLLVL.

In its sample, this clonotype was seen many times. This sequence joins TRBV5-5 and TRBJ2-3; tentatively, D is TRBD2 (6 bases). The germline CDR1 and CDR2 sequences are SGHKS and YYEKEE (reference sequence). CDR3 length: 16 amino acids. Trimming removed 0 bases at V and 1 base at J, with 12 bases between. The CDR3, as DNA: TGTGCCAGCAGCTTGGGGGCGGGGTCTGGCACAGATACGCAGTATTTT. The encoded protein is CASSLGAGSGTDTQYF.

The V gene is TRBV28, the J gene TRBJ1-1; TRBD1 is a possible D gene (5 bases). Trimming took 5 bases from V and 7 from J, leaving 14 bases between them. The CDR3 consists of 13 residues. Looked up from germline, CDR1 is MDHEN and CDR2 is SYDVKM. CDR3 sequence (DNA): TGTGCCAGCAGTCCCAGGGAGTTTCTTGAAGCTTTCTTT. It yields the protein CASSPREFLEAFF.

This clonotype came up many times. The chain uses TRBV6-1 and TRBJ2-4, with D perhaps matching TRBD2 (6 bases). Trimming cost V 4 bases and J 9 bases, with 22 bases left between them. CDR3 length: 16 amino acids. Looked up from germline, CDR1 is MNHNS and CDR2 is SASEGT. CDR3 protein: CASSAAAFLLLAIQYF. CDR3 DNA: TGTGCCAGCAGTGCCGCGGCTTTTCTTCTACTAGCCATTCAGTACTTC.

In its sample, this clonotype was seen many times. The chain links TRBV6-2 or TRBV6-3 to TRBJ2-7; maybe TRBD1 (5 bases). V lost 4 bases and J 2 bases, leaving 9 bases between the germline ends. The CDR3 is 13 residues long. Germline CDR1 and CDR2: MNHEY and SVGEGT. The CDR3 here is CASSFPGTYEQYF. Written as DNA, the CDR3 is TGTGCCAGCAGTTTCCCAGGGACCTACGAGCAGTACTTC.

V gene TRBV12-5 combines with J gene TRBJ1-1, with D unclear. This CDR3 contains 16 residues. V was clipped by 3 bases and J by 6 bases, with 20 bases between them. The V gene's germline CDR1 is LGHNT and CDR2 FRNRAP. CDR3 loop: CASGFVILGNVPEAFF. The CDR3 DNA follows: TGTGCTAGTGGTTTCGTCATTTTGGGGAATGTTCCTGAAGCTTTCTTT.

This clonotype was seen only a few times. The chain uses TRBV20-1 and TRBJ1-4, with 7 bases aligning to TRBD1. Germline CDR1 DFQATT, CDR2 SNEGSKA (reference sequence). Trimming removed 0 bases from V and 0 bases from J; junction bases left unmatched: 19. The CDR3 is 21 residues long. The DNA for the CDR3 is TGCAGTGCTAGAGAGCTCCGGGACAGTCTGCCATCGGAGGCAACTAATGAAAAACTGTTTTTT. This codes for CSARELRDSLPSEATNEKLFF.

This clonotype was observed many times. The chain employs TRBV18 and TRBJ2-3; possible D gene TRBD2, 6 bases. Germline CDR1 KGHSH, CDR2 LQKENI. V lost 3 bases, J lost 2 bases, and 15 bases lay in between. This CDR3 contains 16 residues. CDR3 sequence: CASSPGLQTNTDTQYF. The CDR3 bases are TGTGCCAGCTCACCGGGACTCCAAACCAACACAGATACGCAGTATTTT.